This TCR beta chain is from a study of blood T cell repertoires in COVID-19. Libraries were prepared by immunoSEQ multiplex PCR; TCRdb keeps only in-frame clonotypes and omits some of them. The table records 200,000 to 250,000 clones, around 85% of them present only once. The CDR3 is made up of 13 amino acids. V was pared by 4 bases and J by 2 bases, with 9 bases between. The germline V gene encodes CDR1 SGHRS and CDR2 YFSETQ. This clone occurred a few times. The sequenced sample consisted of PBMCs or T cells enriched from blood (not recorded which). The rearrangement links TRBV5-1 to TRBJ2-5; unclear D gene. The source is a woman aged 40 to 55 with acute COVID-19. In DNA, the CDR3 is TGCGCCAGCAGCACGGGTCCACAAGAGACCCAGTACTTC. Its protein is CASSTGPQETQYF.